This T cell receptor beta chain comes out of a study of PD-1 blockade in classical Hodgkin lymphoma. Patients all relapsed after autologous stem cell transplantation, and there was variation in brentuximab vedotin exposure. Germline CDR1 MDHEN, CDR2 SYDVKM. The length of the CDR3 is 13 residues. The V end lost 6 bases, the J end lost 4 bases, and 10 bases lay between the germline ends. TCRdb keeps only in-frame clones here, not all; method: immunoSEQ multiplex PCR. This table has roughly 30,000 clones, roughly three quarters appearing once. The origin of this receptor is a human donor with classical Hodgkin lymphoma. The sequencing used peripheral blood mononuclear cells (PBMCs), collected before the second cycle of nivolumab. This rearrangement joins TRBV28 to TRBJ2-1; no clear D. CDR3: CASSPPEYNEQFF. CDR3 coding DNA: TGTGCCAGCAGCCCTCCAGAATACAATGAGCAGTTCTTC.